The 14 T cell receptor beta chains below all came from one sample that was sequenced in a study of lymphopenia after photon versus proton radiotherapy (dated 2019 in TCRdb). Library construction relied on the immunoSEQ multiplex PCR assay. TCRdb mirrors the immuneACCESS table, restricted to in-frame sequences. Some clones are absent from its copies; in checked studies, under half trace to an unresolved V gene, and the reason for the others is unknown. Present in this sample are tens of thousands of clones, around 86% of which were seen just once. Approximately 11% of the sample goes to the ten largest clones. Sequencing used peripheral blood, obtained from a patient treated with proton-based radiotherapy. These receptors were taken from a man at least 80 years old with esophageal cancer.

The CDR3 coding sequence is TGTGCCAGCAGCTTGGACTGGGGGGTAGTGACTGAAGCTTTCTTT. Its protein product is CASSLDWGVVTEAFF. The V gene is TRBV5-4, the J gene TRBJ1-1; tentatively, D is TRBD1 (5 bases). The germline V and J ends were trimmed by 0 bases and 5 bases, with 14 bases remaining between them. The CDR3 contains 15 residues. CDR1 and CDR2 (germline): SGHNT, YYREEE (reference sequence).

The chain combines TRBV23-1 with TRBJ1-3, with unresolved D. TRBV23-1 is an ORF, and what it does is uncertain. CDR3 length: 15 residues. Trimming pared 10 bases from V and 2 bases from J, leaving 18 bases between. Here the CDR3 reads CATTVVCSTGNTIYF. For the CDR3, the DNA is TGCGCCACCACTGTGGTTTGCAGTACTGGAAACACCATATATTTT.

The V gene is TRBV5-6, the J gene TRBJ2-1; 9 bases are a match to TRBD2. V was pared by 1 base and J by 7 bases, with 6 bases of the junction left unmatched. The germline gives CDR1 SGHDT, CDR2 YYEEEE. The CDR3 covers 15 residues. The CDR3 protein is CASSLWAGGFNEQFF. CDR3 DNA: TGTGCCAGCAGCTTGTGGGCGGGAGGGTTTAATGAGCAGTTCTTC.

The table lists this clone with a few counts. V usage is TRBV5-1 and J usage is TRBJ1-5, with D hard to call. CDR1 and CDR2 (germline): SGHRS, YFSETQ. V was pared by 0 bases and J by 4 bases, with 5 bases between. There are 13 residues in the CDR3. For the CDR3, the DNA is TGCGCCAGCAGCTTGGATGGGAATCAGCCCCAGCATTTT. Protein product: CASSLDGNQPQHF.

The J gene is TRBJ1-1, the V gene TRBV6-6, with 9 bases lining up with TRBD1. Unmatched junction bases numbered 3, after V lost 6 bases and J lost 1 base. CDR1 is MNHNY and CDR2 is SVGAGI in the germline V gene (reference sequence). The length of the CDR3 is 14 residues. The chain's CDR3 is CASRKQGANTEAFF. The CDR3 region has the DNA TGTGCCAGCAGAAAACAGGGGGCGAACACTGAAGCTTTCTTT.

The chain couples TRBV7-3 to TRBJ2-5, with TRBD1 as a possible D gene (6 bases). V shed 5 bases and J shed 2 bases, with 15 bases lying between them. Germline CDR1 reads SGHTA; CDR2 reads FQGTGA. The length of the CDR3 is 15 residues. CDR3 in amino acids: CASSPQGLLQETQYF. Here the CDR3 DNA reads TGTGCCAGCAGCCCCCAGGGGCTCCTTCAAGAGACCCAGTACTTC.

The chain combines TRBV5-1 with TRBJ1-1, with unresolved D. The V gene lost 2 bases and the J gene lost 0 bases, with 8 bases spanning the gap. Looked up from germline, CDR1 is SGHRS and CDR2 is YFSETQ. This CDR3 is 14 amino acids long. As DNA, the CDR3 is TGCGCCAGCAGCTTCCGGGAGATGAACACTGAAGCTTTCTTT. Its protein is CASSFREMNTEAFF.

The J gene is TRBJ1-1, the V gene TRBV14; D ambiguous. Trimming removed 4 bases at V and 1 base at J, with 10 bases between. The CDR3 totals 14 residues. Germline V gives CDR1 SGHDN, CDR2 FVKESK. CDR3 sequence (DNA): TGTGCCAGCAGCCGGATCCTAGGGAACACTGAAGCTTTCTTT. Residues: CASSRILGNTEAFF.

This clone occurred a few times. The chain carries TRBV6-5 and TRBJ1-2; possible D gene TRBD1, 5 bases. The germline gives CDR1 MNHEY, CDR2 SVGAGI. V lost 0 bases and J lost 8, with 19 bases in between. The CDR3 has 16 residues. CDR3 sequence (DNA): TGTGCCAGCAGTTACTCGAGCGGGGCAGGGCGTGGGGGCTACACCTTC. It codes for CASSYSSGAGRGGYTF.

J is TRBJ2-7 and V is TRBV9; D might be TRBD2 (5 bases). The CDR3 length is 16 residues. Trimming took off 0 bases at V and 1 base at J, with 14 bases between the two ends. Germline V gives CDR1 SGDLS, CDR2 YYNGEE. CDR3 loop: CASSVEARGPSYEQYF. CDR3 bases: TGTGCCAGCAGCGTAGAGGCCCGGGGTCCTTCCTACGAGCAGTACTTC.

This clone is a singleton in its sample. The rearrangement uses TRBV5-1 and TRBJ1-1; D is possibly TRBD1 (6 bases). The V end was cut by 5 bases, the J end by 5 bases, with 16 bases between. CDR1 and CDR2 (germline): SGHRS, YFSETQ. This CDR3 comprises 14 residues. CDR3 region: CASSWGRGGTEAFF. CDR3 coding DNA: TGCGCCAGCAGTTGGGGGCGCGGGGGGACTGAAGCTTTCTTT.

This rearrangement joins TRBV6-5 to TRBJ1-6; TRBD1 agrees at 8 bases. V was pared by 2 bases and J by 4 bases, with 4 bases of the junction left unmatched. The CDR3 runs to 16 residues. The germline V gene has CDR1 MNHEY and CDR2 SVGAGI. In nucleotides, the CDR3 is TGTGCCAGCAGTTACGAGAGGACAGGGTATAATTCACCCCTCCACTTT. It yields the protein CASSYERTGYNSPLHF.

V gene TRBV5-1 combines with J gene TRBJ2-7, with no clear D. The CDR3 is 14 amino acids. The V and J ends lost 2 bases and 0 bases respectively, with 9 bases between them. Per the germline V gene, CDR1 is SGHRS and CDR2 is YFSETQ. The CDR3 bases are TGCGCCAGCAGCTTTGAAGGGCCCTCCTACGAGCAGTACTTC. Its protein product is CASSFEGPSYEQYF.

In this sample, this clone turned up a few times. This chain connects TRBV7-9 to TRBJ2-3, with D perhaps TRBD2 (6 bases). Germline assignment: CDR1 SEHNR and CDR2 FQNEAQ (reference sequence). V lost 5 bases to trimming and J lost 0 bases, with 15 bases between them. CDR3 length: 16 residues. CDR3 in amino acids: CASSPRRDPSTDTQYF. In DNA, the CDR3 is TGTGCCAGCAGCCCCAGGAGGGATCCTAGCACAGATACGCAGTATTTT.